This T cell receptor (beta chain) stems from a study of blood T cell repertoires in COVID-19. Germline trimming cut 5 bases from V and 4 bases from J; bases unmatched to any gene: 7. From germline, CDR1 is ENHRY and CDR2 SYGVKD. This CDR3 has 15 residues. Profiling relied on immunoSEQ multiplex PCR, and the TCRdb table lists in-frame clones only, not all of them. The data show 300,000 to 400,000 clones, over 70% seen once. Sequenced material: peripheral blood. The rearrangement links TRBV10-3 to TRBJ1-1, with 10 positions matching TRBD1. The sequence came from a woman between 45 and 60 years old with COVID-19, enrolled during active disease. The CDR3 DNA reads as TGTGCCATCAGTAGATCCGGGACAGGGGTCACTGAAGCTTTCTTT. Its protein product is CAISRSGTGVTEAFF.